This TCR beta chain was observed in a study of blood T cell repertoires in COVID-19. In the authors' methods: Amplification of reference gene primers provided the estimated nucleated cell counts. Profiling relied on immunoSEQ multiplex PCR, and the TCRdb table lists in-frame clones only, not all of them. V and J calls and clone size come straight from that table; D and trimming were deduced from the DNA. The data hold around 160,000 clones, with approximately 75% observed a single time. Germline CDR1 MGHRA, CDR2 YSYEKL. CDR3 length: 15 residues. V lost 4 bases and J 4 bases, leaving 15 bases between the germline ends.

The chain employs TRBV4-1 and TRBJ2-3, with D possibly matching TRBD1 (5 bases). This receptor was taken from a human donor in a cohort sampled during active COVID-19. The material sequenced was peripheral blood. CDR3 sequence reads: CASSPHGLGADTQYF. In DNA form, the CDR3 reads TGCGCCAGCAGCCCCCACGGGCTAGGGGCAGATACGCAGTATTTT.